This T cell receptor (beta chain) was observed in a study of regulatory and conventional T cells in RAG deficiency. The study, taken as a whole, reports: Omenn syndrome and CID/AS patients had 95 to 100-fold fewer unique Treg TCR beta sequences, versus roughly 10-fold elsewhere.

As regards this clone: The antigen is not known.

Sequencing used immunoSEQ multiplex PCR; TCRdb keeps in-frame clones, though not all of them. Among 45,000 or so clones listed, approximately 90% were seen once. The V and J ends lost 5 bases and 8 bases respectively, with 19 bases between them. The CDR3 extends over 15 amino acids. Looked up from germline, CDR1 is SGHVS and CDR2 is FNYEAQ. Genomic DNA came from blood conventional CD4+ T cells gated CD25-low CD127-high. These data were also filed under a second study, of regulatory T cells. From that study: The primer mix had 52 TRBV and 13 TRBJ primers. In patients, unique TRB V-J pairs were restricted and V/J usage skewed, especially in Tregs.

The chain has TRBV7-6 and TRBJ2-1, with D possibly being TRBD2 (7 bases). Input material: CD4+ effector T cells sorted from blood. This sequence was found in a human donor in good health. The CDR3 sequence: CASSPWGGAPDEQFF. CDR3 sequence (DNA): TGTGCCAGCAGCCCTTGGGGGGGGGCCCCGGATGAGCAGTTCTTC.